Detailed here is one TCR beta chain. Its antigen remains unidentified. Measured with immunoSEQ multiplex PCR; TCRdb has only the in-frame clones, and not every one. Of roughly 72,000 clones in the sample, 65% to 85% were seen once. The sample is drawn from a study of T cells in localized non-small cell lung cancer. Study outcomes and limitations: Multi-region tumor sequencing was not done, so intratumor heterogeneity could not be excluded. Among the top 100 tumor clones, a median about 58 appeared in adjacent lung. Higher adjacent-lung clonality was associated with shorter survival. The greatest T cell clonality was found in uninvolved adjacent lung (higher than in tumor).

From germline, CDR1 is MDHEN and CDR2 SYDVKM. The V end was cut by 5 bases, the J end by 2 bases, with 9 bases between. CDR3 size: 14 residues. The starting material was peripheral blood, obtained before any cancer treatment. The chain carries TRBV28 and TRBJ1-4; possibly TRBD1 for D (5 bases). This clonotype originated in a female donor of 60 years or more with stage I lung adenocarcinoma. The CDR3 loop reads CASSPGWTNEKLFF. The CDR3 nucleotides read TGTGCCAGCAGTCCAGGGTGGACTAATGAAAAACTGTTTTTT.